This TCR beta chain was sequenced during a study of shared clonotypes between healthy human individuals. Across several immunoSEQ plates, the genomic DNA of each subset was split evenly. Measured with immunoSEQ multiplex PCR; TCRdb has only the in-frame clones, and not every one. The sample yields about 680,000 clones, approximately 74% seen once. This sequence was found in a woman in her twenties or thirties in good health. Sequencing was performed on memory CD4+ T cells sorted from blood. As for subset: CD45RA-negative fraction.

The CDR3, as DNA: TGCGCCAGCAGCCCTCAGAACGGGCCTAACTATGGCTACACCTTC. The encoded protein is CASSPQNGPNYGYTF. The chain uses TRBV5-1 and TRBJ1-2; the D is unclear. Germline V lookup: CDR1 SGHRS, CDR2 YFSETQ. CDR3 size: 15 residues. The V end lost 4 bases, the J end lost 0 bases, and 13 bases lay between the germline ends.